Detailed here is one T cell receptor beta chain. As yet, its antigen is unknown. CDR3 length: 14 amino acids. Germline V gene data show CDR1 as SGHNT and CDR2 as YYREEE (reference sequence). V was pared by 4 bases and J by 2 bases, with 13 bases between. Separate from the approximately 670-subject first cohort was the approximately 110-subject validation cohort, to which the donors belonged. This sample stems from a study of cytomegalovirus exposure and HLA in healthy donors. Findings and caveats of the study: Rare sequences made up most TCRs, while some public TCRs were found in many donors. With high specificity and sensitivity, the classifier reportedly diagnosed cytomegalovirus status. The study listed approximately 160 cytomegalovirus-associated TCR beta chains.

The method was immunoSEQ multiplex PCR; TCRdb's version includes in-frame clones alone and lacks a portion of them. The sample holds 100,000 to 120,000 clones, around 87% seen once. What was sequenced was PBMCs. The chain recombines TRBV5-4 with TRBJ2-7, with D maybe TRBD1 (6 bases). The sequence was collected from a woman aged 30 to 39 in good health and CMV-seropositive. The CDR3 nucleotides are TGTGCCAGCAGCACGTCCCGGGACACCTACGAGCAGTACTTC. Its translation is CASSTSRDTYEQYF.